A single sample gave rise to the 20 T cell receptor beta chains below, sequenced in a study of T cell changes during pregnancy in multiple sclerosis. Here immunoSEQ multiplex PCR was the method, and the copy in TCRdb shows in-frame clones only, minus some. The table has around 70,000 clones, 80% to 95% seen once. Here the sequenced sample was peripheral blood, taken before pregnancy. These receptors originate from a female donor with multiple sclerosis, enrolled in a pregnancy study.

The CDR3 coding sequence is TGCGCCAGCGCCCTCAGGCAAGAGACCCAGTACTTC. This codes for CASALRQETQYF. This sequence joins TRBV5-1 and TRBJ2-5; no definite D call. V shed 7 bases and J shed 2 bases, with 9 bases lying between them. The CDR3 has 12 residues. Germline lookup yields CDR1 SGHRS and CDR2 YFSETQ.

The chain combines TRBV29-1 with TRBJ2-6; D possibly corresponds to TRBD2 (5 bases). Germline V gene sequence: CDR1 SQVTM, CDR2 ANQGSEA. Trimming removed 4 bases at V and 0 bases at J, with 10 bases between. CDR3 size: 15 residues. The CDR3 DNA reads TGCAGCGTTGCCCATGGGAGCTCTGGGGCCAACGTCCTGACTTTC. It is translated as CSVAHGSSGANVLTF.

The V gene is TRBV28, the J gene TRBJ2-1; no definite D call. Germline CDR1 is MDHEN and CDR2 is SYDVKM. The V and J ends lost 6 bases and 3 bases respectively, with 18 bases between them. The CDR3 consists of 16 residues. In DNA, the CDR3 is TGTGCCAGCAGCCCCGGGTCCTCCGGTGACTACAATGAGCAGTTCTTC. Translation: CASSPGSSGDYNEQFF.

This clone was seen more than once but under ten times. This chain connects TRBV9 to TRBJ1-2; tentative D call: TRBD1 (6 bases). Trimming took off 3 bases at V and 8 bases at J, with 14 bases between the two ends. The germline gives CDR1 SGDLS, CDR2 YYNGEE. CDR3 length: 13 residues. CDR3: CASSATGKEGYTF. The CDR3 coding sequence is TGTGCCAGCAGCGCAACAGGGAAGGAAGGCTACACCTTC.

This chain connects TRBV27 to TRBJ1-5, with D possibly matching TRBD1 (6 bases). Trimming took off 8 bases at V and 7 bases at J, with 12 bases between the two ends. In germline, CDR1 is MNHEY, CDR2 SMNVEV (reference sequence). The CDR3 contains 12 residues. Here the CDR3 DNA reads TGTGCCAGCGGGCTACAGGGCCAGCCCCAGCATTTT. Translation gives CASGLQGQPQHF.

The chain combines TRBV4-1 with TRBJ2-3, with a weak D call TRBD1 (6 bases). V lost 2 bases, J lost 0 bases, and 12 bases lay in between. CDR3 length: 16 residues. Germline values: CDR1 MGHRA, CDR2 YSYEKL. CDR3 region: CASSQLLQGSTDTQYF. CDR3 sequence (DNA): TGCGCCAGCAGCCAACTCTTACAGGGTAGCACAGATACGCAGTATTTT.

This clone was seen more than once but under ten times. The chain uses TRBV12-5 and TRBJ1-1; D is possibly TRBD1 (6 bases). CDR1 and CDR2 (germline): LGHNT, FRNRAP. This CDR3 spans 16 amino acids. The ends were cut back, 2 bases at V and 3 bases at J, with 16 bases in the middle. CDR3 sequence reads: CASGLPPGEGDTEAFF. The CDR3 DNA is TGTGCTAGTGGTTTGCCTCCGGGGGAGGGGGACACTGAAGCTTTCTTT.

This rearrangement joins TRBV14 to TRBJ2-1; tentatively, D is TRBD1 (6 bases). V shed 4 bases and J shed 12 bases, with 13 bases lying between them. The CDR3 is 12 amino acids. In germline, CDR1 is SGHDN, CDR2 FVKESK. The CDR3 region has the DNA TGTGCCAGCAGCCTGGACAGTTCACGGCAGTTCTTC. This sequence encodes CASSLDSSRQFF.

The genes are TRBV6-6 and TRBJ2-1; D is perhaps TRBD2 (5 bases). In germline, CDR1 is MNHNY, CDR2 SVGAGI (reference sequence). The V end lost 6 bases, the J end lost 0 bases, and 9 bases lay between the germline ends. The CDR3 consists of 14 residues. Written as DNA, the CDR3 is TGTGCCAGCAGCTCGGACTTCTCCTACAATGAGCAGTTCTTC. Amino acid sequence: CASSSDFSYNEQFF.

This chain links TRBV6-4 with TRBJ2-3, with 8 bases fitting TRBD2. Germline V lookup: CDR1 MRHNA, CDR2 SNTAGT. This CDR3 is built from 15 residues. The V segment lost 3 bases and the J segment 4 bases; nucleotides outside the gene matches: 6. The CDR3: CASSEDTGGADTQYF. CDR3 coding DNA: TGTGCCAGCAGTGAAGATACGGGAGGGGCAGATACGCAGTATTTT.

The rearrangement uses TRBV11-2 and TRBJ2-5; 12 bases align to TRBD2. Unmatched junction bases numbered 7, after V lost 4 bases and J lost 4 bases. The germline V gene has CDR1 SGHAT and CDR2 FQNNGV. This CDR3 spans 16 amino acids. For the CDR3, the DNA is TGTGCCAGCAGCTCGTTGACTAGCGGGAGTAGAGAGACCCAGTACTTC. This encodes CASSSLTSGSRETQYF.

The chain carries TRBV14 and TRBJ2-1; D is uncertain. V shed 1 base and J shed 5 bases, with 6 bases lying between them. Germline V gives CDR1 SGHDN, CDR2 FVKESK. There are 13 residues in the CDR3. CDR3 loop: CASSQAGHNEQFF. CDR3 in DNA: TGTGCCAGCAGCCAAGCAGGCCACAATGAGCAGTTCTTC.

The chain uses TRBV30 and TRBJ1-2; D possibly corresponds to TRBD1 (6 bases). V lost 0 bases, J lost 3 bases, and 11 bases lay in between. The CDR3 loop spans 14 amino acids. Germline CDR1 reads GTSNPN; CDR2 reads SVGIG (reference sequence). The CDR3 sequence is CAWSVGGVDYGYTF. The CDR3 DNA reads as TGTGCCTGGAGTGTAGGGGGTGTGGACTATGGCTACACCTTC.

The chain is built from TRBV11-2 and TRBJ2-7, with D possibly being TRBD2 (6 bases). CDR3 length equals 15 residues. From germline, CDR1 is SGHAT and CDR2 FQNNGV. V shed 3 bases and J shed 2 bases, with 14 bases lying between them. The CDR3 protein is CASSFTSKRTYEQYF. As DNA, the CDR3 is TGTGCCAGCAGCTTTACTAGCAAGAGGACCTACGAGCAGTACTTC.

A single count supports this clone. The chain carries TRBV6-1 and TRBJ2-6; the D is unclear. Germline assignment: CDR1 MNHNS and CDR2 SASEGT. This CDR3 has 14 amino acids. V was shortened by 8 bases and J by 0 bases, with 8 bases between the two germline ends. For the CDR3, the DNA is TGTGCCAGCGGAGCAGCCTCTGGGGCCAACGTCCTGACTTTC. Encoded protein: CASGAASGANVLTF.

V gene TRBV18 combines with J gene TRBJ2-3; TRBD1 agrees at 9 bases. V dropped 3 bases and J dropped 1; count of bases not matched to a gene: 5. CDR3 length equals 16 residues. Germline CDR1 KGHSH, CDR2 LQKENI. The DNA for the CDR3 is TGTGCCAGCTCACCCTGGGACAGGGACCGCACAGATACGCAGTATTTT. Translated: CASSPWDRDRTDTQYF. Full variable domain (remainder filled in from reference TRBV18 and TRBJ2-3): NAGVMQNPRHLVRRRGQEARLRCSPMKGHSHVYWYRQLPEEGLKFMVYLQKENIIDESGMPKERFSAEFPKEGPSILRIQQVVRGDSAAYFCASSPWDRDRTDTQYFGPGTRLTVL.

V is TRBV27 and J is TRBJ2-7; 8 positions agree with TRBD1. The V gene end was trimmed by 5 bases and the J gene end by 3 bases; junction bases not matched to a gene: 9. CDR3 size: 15 residues. The V gene's germline CDR1 is MNHEY and CDR2 SMNVEV (reference sequence). CDR3 DNA: TGTGCCAGCAGTCCAACCCCAGGGGGCGGCTACGAGCAGTACTTC. It specifies CASSPTPGGGYEQYF.

This clone has a handful of counts. This sequence joins TRBV9 and TRBJ1-1; the D is unclear. Germline V gives CDR1 SGDLS, CDR2 YYNGEE. The CDR3 runs to 16 residues. The ends were cut back, 0 bases at V and 0 bases at J, with 12 bases in the middle. CDR3 sequence (DNA): TGTGCCAGCAGCGTAGACGGCGGTATCATGAACACTGAAGCTTTCTTT. This encodes CASSVDGGIMNTEAFF.

The rearrangement joins TRBV13 to TRBJ2-7; 10 nucleotides line up with TRBD1. CDR1 PRHDT and CDR2 FYEKMQ come from the germline V gene (reference sequence). With V trimmed by 2 bases and J by 4 bases, 8 bases remained unmatched. This CDR3 is built from 16 residues. The chain's CDR3 is CASSLFLGQGMYEQYF. Written as DNA, the CDR3 is TGTGCCAGCAGCTTATTTCTGGGACAGGGGATGTACGAGCAGTACTTC.

The V and J genes are TRBV9 and TRBJ2-4; D unclear. The CDR3 runs to 15 residues. Germline CDR1 SGDLS, CDR2 YYNGEE. V shed 0 bases and J shed 0 bases, with 7 bases lying between them. The CDR3 region is CASSVEPLAKNIQYF. The CDR3 region has the DNA TGTGCCAGCAGCGTAGAACCACTAGCCAAAAACATTCAGTACTTC.